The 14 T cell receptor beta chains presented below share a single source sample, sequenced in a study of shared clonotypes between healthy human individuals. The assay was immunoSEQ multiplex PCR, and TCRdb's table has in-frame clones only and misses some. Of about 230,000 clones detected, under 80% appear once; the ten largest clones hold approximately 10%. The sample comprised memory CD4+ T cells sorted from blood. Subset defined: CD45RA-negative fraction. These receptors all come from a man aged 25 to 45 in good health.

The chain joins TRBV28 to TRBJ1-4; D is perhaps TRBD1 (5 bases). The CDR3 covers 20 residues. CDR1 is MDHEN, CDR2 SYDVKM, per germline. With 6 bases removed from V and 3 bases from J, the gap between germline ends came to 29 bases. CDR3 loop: CASSLWYQGRGRNSNEKLFF. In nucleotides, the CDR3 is TGTGCCAGCAGCCTTTGGTATCAGGGACGGGGACGCAACTCTAATGAAAAACTGTTTTTT.

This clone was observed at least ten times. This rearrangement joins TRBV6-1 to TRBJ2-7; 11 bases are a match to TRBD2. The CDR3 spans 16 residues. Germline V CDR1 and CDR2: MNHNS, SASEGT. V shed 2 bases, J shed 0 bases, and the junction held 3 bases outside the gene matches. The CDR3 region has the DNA TGTGCCAGCAGTGAAACCGGGACTAGCGGCTCCTACGAGCAGTACTTC. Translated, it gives CASSETGTSGSYEQYF.

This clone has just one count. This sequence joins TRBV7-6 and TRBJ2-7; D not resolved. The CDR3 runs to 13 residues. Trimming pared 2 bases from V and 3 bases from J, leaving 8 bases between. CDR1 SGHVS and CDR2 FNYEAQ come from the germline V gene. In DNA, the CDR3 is TGTGCCAGCAGCTTACGATGGGACTACGAGCAGTACTTC. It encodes CASSLRWDYEQYF.

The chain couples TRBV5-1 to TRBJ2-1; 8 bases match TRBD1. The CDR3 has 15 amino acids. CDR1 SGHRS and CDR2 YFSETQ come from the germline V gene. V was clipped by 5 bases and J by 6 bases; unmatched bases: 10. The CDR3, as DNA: TGCGCCAGCAGTTTGAGACAGGGGCCGGGCAATGAGCAGTTCTTC. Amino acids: CASSLRQGPGNEQFF.

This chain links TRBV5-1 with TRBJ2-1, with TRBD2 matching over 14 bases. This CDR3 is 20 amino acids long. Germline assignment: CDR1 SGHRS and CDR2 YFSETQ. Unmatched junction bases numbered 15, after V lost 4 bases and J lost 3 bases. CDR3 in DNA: TGCGCCAGCAGCCGCATTCCGGGACTAGCGGGAGTCAGGATCTACAATGAGCAGTTCTTC. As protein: CASSRIPGLAGVRIYNEQFF.

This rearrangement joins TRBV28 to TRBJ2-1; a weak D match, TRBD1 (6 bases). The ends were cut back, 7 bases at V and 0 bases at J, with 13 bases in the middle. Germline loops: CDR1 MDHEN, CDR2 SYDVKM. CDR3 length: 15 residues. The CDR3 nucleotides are TGTGCCAGCAACTGGGGGCAAAGCTCCTACAATGAGCAGTTCTTC. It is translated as CASNWGQSSYNEQFF.

CDR3 loop: CASSLRGFGDYEQYF. The DNA for the CDR3 is TGTGCCAGCAGCTTACGAGGTTTCGGGGACTACGAGCAGTACTTC. This rearrangement joins TRBV7-2 to TRBJ2-7; tentative D call: TRBD2 (5 bases). Germline values: CDR1 SGHTA, CDR2 FQGNSA. CDR3 length equals 15 residues. V lost 2 bases, J lost 3 bases, and 14 bases lay in between.

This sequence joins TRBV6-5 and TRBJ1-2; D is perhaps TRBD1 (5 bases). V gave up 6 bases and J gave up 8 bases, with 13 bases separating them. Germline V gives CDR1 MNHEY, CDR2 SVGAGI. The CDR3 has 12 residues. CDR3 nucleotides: TGTGCCAGCAGCCCTGGGGGGTGGGGCTACACCTTC. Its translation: CASSPGGWGYTF.

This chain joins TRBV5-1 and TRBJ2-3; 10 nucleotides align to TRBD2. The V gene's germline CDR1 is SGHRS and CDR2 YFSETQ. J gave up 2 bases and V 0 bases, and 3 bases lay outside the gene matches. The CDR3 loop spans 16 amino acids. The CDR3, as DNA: TGCGCCAGCAGCTTGGCACTAGCGGGAAACACAGATACGCAGTATTTT. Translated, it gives CASSLALAGNTDTQYF. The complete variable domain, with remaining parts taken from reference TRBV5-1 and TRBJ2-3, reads KAGVTQTPRYLIKTRGQQVTLSCSPISGHRSVSWYQQTPGQGLQFLFEYFSETQRNKGNFPGRFSGRQFSNSRSEMNVSTLELGDSALYLCASSLALAGNTDTQYFGPGTRLTVL.

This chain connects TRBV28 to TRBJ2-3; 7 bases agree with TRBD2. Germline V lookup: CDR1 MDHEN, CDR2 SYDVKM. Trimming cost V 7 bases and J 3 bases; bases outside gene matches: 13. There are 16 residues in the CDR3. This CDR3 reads CASIAVGGFRTDTQYF. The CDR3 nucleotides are TGTGCCAGCATTGCGGTCGGGGGGTTTCGAACAGATACGCAGTATTTT.

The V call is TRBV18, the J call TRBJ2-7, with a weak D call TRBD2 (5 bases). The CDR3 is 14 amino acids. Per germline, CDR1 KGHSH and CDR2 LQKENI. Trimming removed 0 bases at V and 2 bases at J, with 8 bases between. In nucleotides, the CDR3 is TGTGCCAGCTCACCACCGATAGCGACCTACGAGCAGTACTTC. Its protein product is CASSPPIATYEQYF.

The chain's CDR3 is CASSRGFRYEQYF. CDR3 in DNA: TGTGCCAGCAGTCGGGGTTTCAGGTACGAGCAGTACTTC. The chain is built from TRBV6-1 and TRBJ2-7, with D perhaps matching TRBD2 (5 bases). V was cut by 5 bases and J by 4 bases, with 12 bases left in between. The germline CDR1 and CDR2 sequences are MNHNS and SASEGT. This CDR3 has 13 residues.

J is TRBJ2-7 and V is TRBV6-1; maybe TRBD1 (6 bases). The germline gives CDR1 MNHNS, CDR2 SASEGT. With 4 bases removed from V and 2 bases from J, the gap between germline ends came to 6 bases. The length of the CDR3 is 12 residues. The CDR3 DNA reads TGTGCCAGCAGTGGACAGGCCTACGAGCAGTACTTC. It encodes CASSGQAYEQYF.

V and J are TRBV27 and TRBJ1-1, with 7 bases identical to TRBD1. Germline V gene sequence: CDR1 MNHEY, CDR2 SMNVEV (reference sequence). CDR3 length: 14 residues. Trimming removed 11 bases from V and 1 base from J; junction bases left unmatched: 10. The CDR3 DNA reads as TGTGCCTCGAACATCAGGGGGAGGAACACTGAAGCTTTCTTT. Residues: CASNIRGRNTEAFF.